One and the same sample provided the 13 T cell receptor beta chains below, sequenced in a study of vaccination effects on CD4 cells after COVID-19. These receptors' antigens are unknown. The protocol was immunoSEQ multiplex PCR, while the TCRdb copy is restricted to in-frame clones and leaves out a portion. This table holds around 30,000 clones, approximately 70% found once. Culture lasted 10 days before CD4+ T cell isolation. The input for sequencing was CD4+ T cells from PBMCs cultured without peptide, taken before COVID-19 vaccination. Every receptor here comes from a human donor who received a COVID-19 vaccine.

The V call is TRBV6-5, the J call TRBJ1-5, with 7 bases that match TRBD1. V was pared by 4 bases and J by 1 base, with 7 bases of the junction left unmatched. Germline values: CDR1 MNHEY, CDR2 SVGAGI. The CDR3 extends over 16 amino acids. CDR3 in DNA: TGTGCCAGCAGTTGGGGGGGACAGACCAGCAATCAGCCCCAGCATTTT. Residues: CASSWGGQTSNQPQHF.

V and J are TRBV7-2 and TRBJ2-7, with D perhaps TRBD1 (5 bases). Trimming cost V 1 base and J 2 bases, with 9 bases left between them. The CDR3 consists of 14 residues. Germline lookup yields CDR1 SGHTA and CDR2 FQGNSA. DNA for the CDR3: TGTGCCAGCAGCTTAGTGCAGGGTACCTACGAGCAGTACTTC. Its translation: CASSLVQGTYEQYF.

CDR3 sequence (DNA): TGCGCCAGCAGCTTGGGGCAGGGGGCCCCAGATACGCAGTATTTT. Its translation: CASSLGQGAPDTQYF. The chain combines TRBV5-1 with TRBJ2-3, with 8 bases identical to TRBD1. Trimming took 0 bases from V and 4 from J; bases not matched to a gene: 4. The germline V gene has CDR1 SGHRS and CDR2 YFSETQ. There are 15 residues in the CDR3.

The chain couples TRBV20-1 to TRBJ1-2; no clear D. The CDR3 loop spans 10 amino acids. The V end lost 5 bases, the J end lost 5 bases, and 6 bases lay between the germline ends. CDR1 and CDR2 from the germline V gene are DFQATT and SNEGSKA (reference sequence). CDR3 sequence reads: CSARLYGYTF. CDR3 nucleotides: TGCAGTGCTCGTCTATATGGCTACACCTTC.

Only a few counts were recorded for this clone. The chain links TRBV23-1 to TRBJ2-2; D is tentatively TRBD1 or TRBD2 (5 bases each). TRBV23-1 is an ORF for which the function is uncertain. CDR3 length: 18 amino acids. With 4 bases removed from V and 6 bases from J, the gap between germline ends came to 24 bases. As DNA, the CDR3 is TGCGCCAGCAGTCGCCCTTCAGGGAGTGACAGCGGAGCCGGGGAGCTGTTTTTT. Protein sequence: CASSRPSGSDSGAGELFF.

The V call is TRBV5-1, the J call TRBJ1-3, with D tentatively TRBD1 (6 bases). Germline CDR1 SGHRS, CDR2 YFSETQ. The CDR3 has 13 amino acids. Trimming cost V 2 bases and J 8 bases, with 11 bases left between them. The CDR3 sequence: CASSFIEGDTIYF. CDR3 bases: TGCGCCAGCAGCTTCATAGAGGGGGACACCATATATTTT. Full variable domain (outside the CDR3, taken from reference TRBV5-1 and TRBJ1-3): KAGVTQTPRYLIKTRGQQVTLSCSPISGHRSVSWYQQTPGQGLQFLFEYFSETQRNKGNFPGRFSGRQFSNSRSEMNVSTLELGDSALYLCASSFIEGDTIYFGEGSWLTVV.

This clone was observed a few times. This chain uses TRBV19 with TRBJ1-2, with 7 nucleotides matching TRBD1. Germline-derived CDR1 and CDR2 are LNHDA and SQIVND (reference sequence). This CDR3 contains 16 residues. Trimming cost V 6 bases and J 3 bases; bases outside gene matches: 13. The CDR3 protein is CASSQGFQGGHYGYTF. For the CDR3, the DNA is TGTGCCAGTAGCCAAGGCTTTCAGGGGGGTCACTATGGCTACACCTTC.

The gene calls are TRBV13 and TRBJ2-7, with 14 bases identical to TRBD2. The CDR3 runs 15 residues. Trimming cost V 5 bases and J 4 bases; bases outside gene matches: 4. In germline, CDR1 is PRHDT, CDR2 FYEKMQ (reference sequence). The CDR3 region has the DNA TGTGCCAGCAGCCGGCGGACTAGCGGGGGGTACGAGCAGTACTTC. Encoded protein: CASSRRTSGGYEQYF.

This clone was observed a few times. The chain combines TRBV6-1 with TRBJ2-7; D remains ambiguous. V shed 1 base and J shed 0 bases, with 13 bases lying between them. CDR1 is MNHNS, CDR2 SASEGT, per germline. The length of the CDR3 is 16 residues. CDR3 sequence: CASSEDVLIVSYEQYF. Written as DNA, the CDR3 is TGTGCCAGCAGTGAAGATGTCCTGATTGTCTCCTACGAGCAGTACTTC.

This clone was observed a few times. The CDR3 sequence is CASRLGTANTEAFF. The CDR3 coding sequence is TGTGCCAGCAGGCTTGGGACAGCGAACACTGAAGCTTTCTTT. The chain couples TRBV5-4 to TRBJ1-1; 7 positions match TRBD1. The germline gives CDR1 SGHNT, CDR2 YYREEE (reference sequence). V trimming: 5 bases; J trimming: 1 base; junction bases outside the gene matches: 5. This CDR3 is 14 amino acids long.

CDR3 sequence (DNA): TGTGCCAGCACCCCGGGCGGGGGGATCTACGAGCAGTACTTC. This translates into CASTPGGGIYEQYF. V is TRBV2 and J is TRBJ2-7, with 8 bases identical to TRBD2. The CDR3 contains 14 residues. Trimming removed 7 bases from V and 3 bases from J; junction bases left unmatched: 8. The germline V gene has CDR1 SNHLY and CDR2 FYNNEI.

The chain joins TRBV30 to TRBJ1-4, with D perhaps matching TRBD1 (5 bases). With 4 bases removed from V and 5 bases from J, the gap between germline ends came to 11 bases. Germline V gene data show CDR1 as GTSNPN and CDR2 as SVGIG (reference sequence). The CDR3 runs to 13 residues. In DNA form, the CDR3 reads TGTGCCTGGAAGAGACAGAACAATGAAAAACTGTTTTTT. Translating it yields CAWKRQNNEKLFF.

The J gene is TRBJ2-5, the V gene TRBV28; 7 nucleotides line up with TRBD1. The V gene end was trimmed by 3 bases and the J gene end by 2 bases; junction bases not matched to a gene: 6. In germline, CDR1 is MDHEN, CDR2 SYDVKM. The CDR3 spans 15 residues. In nucleotides, the CDR3 is TGTGCCAGCAGTTTCTTGAGGGGGCAGCAAGAGACCCAGTACTTC. It codes for CASSFLRGQQETQYF.